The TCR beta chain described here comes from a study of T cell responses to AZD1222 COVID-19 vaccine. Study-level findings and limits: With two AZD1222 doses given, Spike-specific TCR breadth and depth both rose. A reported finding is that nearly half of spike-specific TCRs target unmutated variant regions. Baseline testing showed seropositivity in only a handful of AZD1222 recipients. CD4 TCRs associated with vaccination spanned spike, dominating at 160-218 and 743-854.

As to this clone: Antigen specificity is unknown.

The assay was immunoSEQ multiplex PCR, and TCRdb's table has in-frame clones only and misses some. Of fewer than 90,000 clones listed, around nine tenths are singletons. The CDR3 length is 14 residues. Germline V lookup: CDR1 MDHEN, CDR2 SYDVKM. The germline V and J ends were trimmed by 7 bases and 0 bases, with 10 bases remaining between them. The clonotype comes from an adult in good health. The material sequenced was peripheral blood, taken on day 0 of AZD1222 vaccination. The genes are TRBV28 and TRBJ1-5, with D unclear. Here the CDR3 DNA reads TGTGCCAGCAATGAGGGAAATAGCAATCAGCCCCAGCATTTT. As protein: CASNEGNSNQPQHF.